A single sample gave rise to the 20 T cell receptor beta chains below, sequenced in a study of graft-versus-host responses after intestinal transplantation. Measured with immunoSEQ multiplex PCR; TCRdb has only the in-frame clones, and not every one. The table has more than 15,000 clones, about nine tenths seen once. Source: bone marrow, taken roughly 19 weeks after transplant. Receptors were obtained from a human patient who received an intestinal transplant, so some T cells may come from the graft donor.

The chain carries TRBV19 and TRBJ2-1; 9 positions match TRBD1. The CDR3 consists of 15 residues. J gave up 2 bases and V 6 bases, and 5 bases lay outside the gene matches. CDR1 is LNHDA, CDR2 SQIVND, per germline (reference sequence). As DNA, the CDR3 is TGTGCCAGTAGCGCCGGGACAGGGACCTACAATGAGCAGTTCTTC. This sequence encodes CASSAGTGTYNEQFF.

This chain joins TRBV29-1 and TRBJ2-3; TRBD1 matches 8 bases. J lost 3 bases, V lost 7 bases, and 9 bases had no gene match. CDR3 length: 14 amino acids. Germline CDR1 reads SQVTM; CDR2 reads ANQGSEA. CDR3 nucleotides: TGCAGCGCCGCGGACAGGGTCAAGACAGATACGCAGTATTTT. This encodes CSAADRVKTDTQYF.

V gene TRBV27 combines with J gene TRBJ2-1; 14 nucleotides line up with TRBD2. Germline V gene data show CDR1 as MNHEY and CDR2 as SMNVEV (reference sequence). The CDR3 covers 15 residues. The V gene end was trimmed by 5 bases and the J gene end by 9 bases; junction bases not matched to a gene: 6. CDR3 DNA: TGTGCCAGCAGTCTTGGGACTAGCGGGAGCGTTGAGCAGTTCTTC. Protein sequence: CASSLGTSGSVEQFF.

The rearrangement uses TRBV27 and TRBJ1-1, with D unresolved. This CDR3 is 13 amino acids long. The germline gives CDR1 MNHEY, CDR2 SMNVEV (reference sequence). Trimming stripped 2 bases from V and 8 bases from J, with 12 bases between. CDR3 amino acids: CASSLGLAREAFF. As DNA, the CDR3 is TGTGCCAGCAGTTTAGGACTAGCCCGGGAAGCTTTCTTT.

This chain joins TRBV18 and TRBJ1-1, with 7 bases matching TRBD1. The CDR3 extends over 15 amino acids. CDR1 and CDR2 from the germline V gene are KGHSH and LQKENI. Trimming took 0 bases from V and 1 from J; bases not matched to a gene: 2. The CDR3 coding sequence is TGTGCCAGCTCACCACCGACAGGGCCGAACACTGAAGCTTTCTTT. The encoded protein is CASSPPTGPNTEAFF.

This clone was counted a single time. The chain has TRBV9 and TRBJ2-5; 7 positions agree with TRBD2. Germline V lookup: CDR1 SGDLS, CDR2 YYNGEE. The junction had 8 bases not matched to a gene; V was cut back by 3 bases and J by 3 bases. CDR3 size: 15 residues. In nucleotides, the CDR3 is TGTGCCAGCAGCGCCGGCGGGGGTGGGAAAGAGACCCAGTACTTC. This translates into CASSAGGGGKETQYF.

This chain joins TRBV7-3 and TRBJ1-6, with D unresolved. The germline V gene has CDR1 SGHTA and CDR2 FQGTGA. This CDR3 is 15 amino acids long. Trimming took off 5 bases at V and 6 bases at J, with 14 bases between the two ends. CDR3 bases: TGTGCCAGCAGCAGTCGACAAGGAGGTAATTCACCCCTCCACTTT. This sequence encodes CASSSRQGGNSPLHF. Variable domain in full (rest from reference TRBV7-3 and TRBJ1-6): GAGVSQTPSNKVTEKGKYVELRCDPISGHTALYWYRQSLGQGPEFLIYFQGTGAADDSGLPNDRFFAVRPEGSVSTLKIQRTERGDSAVYLCASSSRQGGNSPLHFGNGTRLTVT.

This clone is a singleton in its sample. The chain uses TRBV7-9 and TRBJ1-1; D not resolved. Germline values: CDR1 SEHNR, CDR2 FQNEAQ (reference sequence). The CDR3 totals 11 residues. V lost 7 bases and J 8 bases, leaving 11 bases between the germline ends. CDR3 loop: CASTPSPEAFF. CDR3 DNA: TGTGCCAGCACCCCCTCCCCCGAAGCTTTCTTT.

This rearrangement joins TRBV9 to TRBJ2-1; 14 bases fit TRBD2. Trimming took 3 bases from V and 1 from J; bases not matched to a gene: 3. This CDR3 region has 17 residues. CDR1 and CDR2 from the germline V gene are SGDLS and YYNGEE. The CDR3 spells CASSAGTSGGSYNEQFF. CDR3 in DNA: TGTGCCAGCAGCGCCGGGACTAGCGGGGGTTCCTACAATGAGCAGTTCTTC.

The V call is TRBV19, the J call TRBJ1-2; possible D gene TRBD1, 5 bases. V lost 9 bases to trimming and J lost 2 bases, with 7 bases between them. The CDR3 extends over 11 amino acids. Germline CDR1 and CDR2: LNHDA and SQIVND (reference sequence). The CDR3 reads CARKGNYGYTF. In DNA, the CDR3 is TGTGCCAGAAAGGGGAACTATGGCTACACCTTC.

This clone was found once. V gene TRBV6-6 combines with J gene TRBJ1-5; D perhaps matches TRBD1 (5 bases). Deletions cut 2 bases from V and 7 bases from J, with 12 bases between. Per germline, CDR1 MNHNY and CDR2 SVGAGI (reference sequence). The CDR3 is made up of 14 amino acids. The CDR3 spells CASSYAAGQQPQHF. Here the CDR3 DNA reads TGTGCCAGCAGTTACGCGGCAGGGCAACAGCCCCAGCATTTT.

The chain uses TRBV7-2 and TRBJ2-4; 12 bases align to TRBD1. The CDR3 runs 16 residues. In germline, CDR1 is SGHTA, CDR2 FQGNSA. V was clipped by 4 bases and J by 7 bases; unmatched bases: 8. The CDR3 DNA sequence: TGTGCCAGCAGCTCTTCGTCCGGGACAGGGGGCAACATTCAGTACTTC. Its translation is CASSSSSGTGGNIQYF. Full variable domain (rest looked up from reference TRBV7-2 and TRBJ2-4): GAGVSQSPSNKVTEKGKDVELRCDPISGHTALYWYRQSLGQGLEFLIYFQGNSAPDKSGLPSDRFSAERTGGSVSTLTIQRTQQEDSAVYLCASSSSSGTGGNIQYFGAGTRLSVL.

This chain connects TRBV6-4 to TRBJ2-7; maybe TRBD2 (6 bases). The CDR3 loop spans 15 amino acids. Looked up from germline, CDR1 is MRHNA and CDR2 is SNTAGT. V lost 2 bases and J 0 bases, leaving 11 bases between the germline ends. The DNA for the CDR3 is TGTGCCAGCAGTGACAATGCAGCGGGCTCCTACGAGCAGTACTTC. Its translation: CASSDNAAGSYEQYF.

This clone appeared a few times. At the DNA level, this CDR3 is encoded by other sequences in the same sample as well. This rearrangement joins TRBV7-3 to TRBJ2-1; 12 bases agree with TRBD2. The CDR3 is 15 residues long. Germline CDR1 reads SGHTA; CDR2 reads FQGTGA. With 5 bases clipped from V and 4 bases from J, the junction kept 3 bases outside the gene matches. The CDR3 sequence: CASSLLAGGYNEQFF. As DNA, the CDR3 is TGTGCCAGCAGCCTACTAGCGGGGGGATACAATGAGCAGTTCTTC.

The V and J genes are TRBV7-9 and TRBJ2-7, with D perhaps matching TRBD1 or TRBD2 (6 bases each). The CDR3 spans 14 residues. CDR1 SEHNR and CDR2 FQNEAQ come from the germline V gene (reference sequence). Trimming removed 5 bases from V and 2 bases from J, with 13 bases in between. CDR3 nucleotides: TGTGCCAGCAGCAACGGGGGCAGGGCCTACGAGCAGTACTTC. It yields the protein CASSNGGRAYEQYF.

The J gene is TRBJ1-1, the V gene TRBV6-5; 8 nucleotides match TRBD1. J was trimmed by 6 bases and V by 2 bases; bases with no gene match: 2. This CDR3 spans 13 amino acids. The germline gives CDR1 MNHEY, CDR2 SVGAGI. The CDR3 is CASSYRQGPEAFF. The CDR3 nucleotides read TGTGCCAGCAGTTACCGACAGGGGCCTGAAGCTTTCTTT.

The chain links TRBV19 to TRBJ1-5, with D perhaps matching TRBD1 (5 bases). From germline, CDR1 is LNHDA and CDR2 SQIVND (reference sequence). The germline V and J ends were trimmed by 7 bases and 0 bases, with 16 bases remaining between them. The CDR3 runs 16 residues. The CDR3 DNA sequence: TGTGCCAGTACGTGGGGCACTCGGAATAGCAATCAGCCCCAGCATTTT. Encoded protein: CASTWGTRNSNQPQHF.

This chain joins TRBV6-5 and TRBJ2-7, with no clear D. The germline gives CDR1 MNHEY, CDR2 SVGAGI. V was cut by 6 bases and J by 6 bases, with 15 bases left in between. The CDR3 consists of 13 residues. CDR3 nucleotides: TGTGCCAGCAGCCCCATAACCCTCGCCGAGCAGTACTTC. It specifies CASSPITLAEQYF.

This chain connects TRBV6-1 to TRBJ1-1, with 8 nucleotides matching TRBD1. In germline, CDR1 is MNHNS, CDR2 SASEGT. The CDR3 consists of 14 residues. J gave up 5 bases and V 5 bases, and 7 bases lay outside the gene matches. In DNA, the CDR3 is TGTGCCAGCAGTTCTCAGGGGGCTGGGACTGAAGCTTTCTTT. It encodes CASSSQGAGTEAFF.

This clone was detected only once. This rearrangement joins TRBV30 to TRBJ1-2; D gene unclear. The CDR3 sequence is 11 residues long. Trimming removed 8 bases from V and 6 bases from J, with 13 bases in between. The germline CDR1 and CDR2 sequences are GTSNPN and SVGIG (reference sequence). The CDR3 protein is CALNFGDGYTF. The CDR3, as DNA: TGTGCCCTCAACTTTGGGGATGGCTACACCTTC. The entire variable domain, with the rest obtained from reference TRBV30 and TRBJ1-2, is as follows: SQTIHQWPATLVQPVGSPLSLECTVEGTSNPNLYWYRQAAGRGLQLLFYSVGIGQISSEVPQNLSASRPQDRQFILSSKKLLLSDSGFYLCALNFGDGYTFGSGTRLTVV.